This T cell receptor beta chain was found in a study of shared clonotypes between healthy human individuals. Notes on the study in general: Among donors, clonotype sharing was expected to be affected by sequencing depth. In a handful of donors, approximately 5% of naive CD4 clonotypes appeared in common.

CDR3 length: 13 residues. V lost 7 bases and J lost 2; bases outside the gene matches: 3. The germline CDR1 and CDR2 sequences are MNHEY and SVGAGI. TCRdb keeps only in-frame clones here, not all; method: immunoSEQ multiplex PCR. This table has millions of clones, 85% to 95% appearing once. For this clone: The antigen is undetermined.

Free of recent acute infections or vaccinations, the donors were healthy HIV-negative adults. Investigators divided CD4+ cells into CD45RA+ naive and CD45RA-negative memory subsets. This receptor was obtained from a man in his late teens or twenties in good health. Input material: naive CD4+ T cells sorted from blood. The subset is: CD45RA+ positively selected. This rearrangement joins TRBV6-5 to TRBJ1-2, with 8 bases identical to TRBD1. The CDR3 is CASTRTGNYGYTF. DNA for the CDR3: TGTGCCAGCACCCGGACAGGGAACTATGGCTACACCTTC.